The 19 T cell receptor beta chains listed next were all sequenced from one sample in a study of blood T cell repertoires in COVID-19. Only in-frame clones appear in the TCRdb table, and some are missing; sequencing was by immunoSEQ multiplex PCR. Seen here are some 460,000 clones, about 85% observed once, and the top ten hold about 2%. Sequencing was carried out using PBMCs or T cells enriched from blood (not recorded which). These receptors were collected from a woman aged 18-35 years with acute COVID-19.

The DNA for the CDR3 is TGCGCCAGCAGCCCCCTTGAGGGGACAGGAGGGTCAGAGACCCAGTACTTC. Amino acids: CASSPLEGTGGSETQYF. J is TRBJ2-5 and V is TRBV5-1; 8 nucleotides match TRBD1. V lost 4 bases, J lost 4 bases, and 15 bases stayed unmatched. The CDR3 length is 17 residues. Per the germline V gene, CDR1 is SGHRS and CDR2 is YFSETQ.

The chain carries TRBV5-5 and TRBJ1-2; D ambiguous. Germline V gene sequence: CDR1 SGHKS, CDR2 YYEKEE (reference sequence). This CDR3 contains 14 residues. V lost 1 base and J lost 8, with 15 bases in between. The DNA of the CDR3 is TGTGCCAGCAGCTTGTGGCGGGCTACCGAAGGCTACACCTTC. Its protein product is CASSLWRATEGYTF.

The chain recombines TRBV30 with TRBJ1-4; 9 bases are shared with TRBD1. V lost 2 bases, J lost 8 bases, and 6 bases stayed unmatched. This CDR3 is built from 14 residues. Germline CDR1 GTSNPN, CDR2 SVGIG (reference sequence). Here the CDR3 DNA reads TGTGCCTGGAGTCCCGGGACAGGGCGGGAAAAACTGTTTTTT. Translation gives CAWSPGTGREKLFF.

As to this clone: The sample carries other DNA sequences with the same CDR3. The V call is TRBV5-1, the J call TRBJ1-1; D is unresolved. This CDR3 is built from 13 residues. V was shortened by 0 bases and J by 3 bases, with 6 bases between the two germline ends. Germline CDR1 reads SGHRS; CDR2 reads YFSETQ. CDR3 amino acids: CASSLDTYTEAFF. CDR3 nucleotide sequence: TGCGCCAGCAGCTTGGACACATACACTGAAGCTTTCTTT.

The chain carries TRBV2 and TRBJ2-7; 7 bases line up with TRBD2. The junction had 5 bases not matched to a gene; V was cut back by 1 base and J by 11 bases. The CDR3 contains 12 residues. Germline V gene sequence: CDR1 SNHLY, CDR2 FYNNEI. CDR3 residues: CASSEGGGLEYF. CDR3 DNA: TGTGCCAGCAGTGAAGGGGGAGGGTTGGAGTACTTC.

A few counts support this clone. The chain employs TRBV6-1 and TRBJ1-2; maybe TRBD1 (6 bases). Trimming shortened V by 2 bases and J by 6 bases, and 13 bases separated the two germline ends. The CDR3 loop spans 14 amino acids. Germline values: CDR1 MNHNS, CDR2 SASEGT. CDR3 sequence reads: CASSEHREWDGYTF. The CDR3 DNA reads TGTGCCAGCAGTGAACACAGGGAGTGGGATGGCTACACCTTC.

The rearrangement uses TRBV5-1 and TRBJ1-2; 8 bases are a match to TRBD1. The CDR3 has 15 residues. Germline CDR1 is SGHRS and CDR2 is YFSETQ. V gave up 0 bases and J gave up 8 bases; unmatched junction bases: 9. Here the CDR3 reads CASSLEVQGAPGYTF. For the CDR3, the DNA is TGCGCCAGCAGCTTGGAGGTGCAGGGGGCGCCGGGCTACACCTTC.

This clone showed up just once. The V call is TRBV7-8, the J call TRBJ2-1, with D hard to call. V gave up 1 base and J gave up 8 bases, with 6 bases separating them. The CDR3 spans 12 residues. The V gene's germline CDR1 is SGHVS and CDR2 FQNEAQ. The chain's CDR3 is CASSLGVDEQFF. CDR3 bases: TGTGCCAGCAGCTTAGGCGTGGATGAGCAGTTCTTC.

The chain joins TRBV9 to TRBJ1-4; tentatively, D is TRBD1 (6 bases). Germline V CDR1 and CDR2: SGDLS, YYNGEE. This CDR3 is built from 15 residues. Trimming took off 7 bases at V and 5 bases at J, with 18 bases between the two ends. In DNA, the CDR3 is TGTGCCAGCGGCCCAGGGACAAGACTGAATGAAAAACTGTTTTTT. Protein sequence: CASGPGTRLNEKLFF.

The genes are TRBV19 and TRBJ2-5; the match to TRBD2 covers 13 bases. This CDR3 is 16 amino acids long. V lost 3 bases to trimming and J lost 5 bases; unmatched junction nucleotides: 6. Germline-derived CDR1 and CDR2 are LNHDA and SQIVND (reference sequence). In DNA form, the CDR3 reads TGTGCCAGTAGTATTTTTGGGACTAGCGGGATTGAGACCCAGTACTTC. This sequence encodes CASSIFGTSGIETQYF.

This clone was seen a single time. The chain combines TRBV4-1 with TRBJ2-7; D remains ambiguous. Germline CDR1 is MGHRA and CDR2 is YSYEKL. V was shortened by 0 bases and J by 1 base, with 10 bases between the two germline ends. This CDR3 region has 15 residues. The CDR3 DNA reads as TGCGCCAGCAGCCAAGATTTTACGAGGTCCTACGAGCAGTACTTC. It specifies CASSQDFTRSYEQYF.

V usage is TRBV5-4 and J usage is TRBJ2-1, with TRBD2 matching over 10 bases. Trimming cost V 4 bases and J 3 bases; bases outside gene matches: 7. Germline CDR1 is SGHNT and CDR2 is YYREEE (reference sequence). The CDR3 is 16 residues long. The CDR3 bases are TGTGCCAGCAGCACAAGGACTAGCGGATTCTACAATGAGCAGTTCTTC. It codes for CASSTRTSGFYNEQFF.

This chain uses TRBV5-4 with TRBJ1-2, with 9 bases that match TRBD1. The CDR3 covers 14 residues. The V and J ends lost 2 bases and 6 bases, in that order; junction bases with no gene match: 5. The germline CDR1 and CDR2 sequences are SGHNT and YYREEE (reference sequence). The CDR3 region is CASSFLGQGNGYTF. The CDR3 DNA is TGTGCCAGCAGCTTTCTTGGACAGGGGAATGGCTACACCTTC.

The V gene is TRBV30, the J gene TRBJ1-2; a possible D gene is TRBD1 (5 bases). This CDR3 is 16 amino acids long. The V end lost 0 bases, the J end lost 4 bases, and 18 bases lay between the germline ends. Germline loops: CDR1 GTSNPN, CDR2 SVGIG (reference sequence). CDR3 loop: CAWSVLTARGIYGYTF. Written as DNA, the CDR3 is TGTGCCTGGAGTGTACTAACAGCAAGGGGAATCTATGGCTACACCTTC.

The chain links TRBV9 to TRBJ1-2; 9 bases align to TRBD1. V trimming: 0 bases; J trimming: 5 bases; junction bases outside the gene matches: 8. Germline V gene sequence: CDR1 SGDLS, CDR2 YYNGEE. The CDR3 loop spans 16 amino acids. CDR3 sequence reads: CASSVEGDRVMYGYTF. The CDR3 DNA reads as TGTGCCAGCAGCGTAGAGGGGGACAGGGTCATGTATGGCTACACCTTC.

This sequence joins TRBV4-3 and TRBJ1-5, with TRBD1 as a possible D gene (5 bases). The length of the CDR3 is 15 residues. Trimming cost V 0 bases and J 7 bases, with 13 bases left between them. Germline V gene sequence: CDR1 LGHNA, CDR2 YSLEER. As DNA, the CDR3 is TGCGCCAGCAGCCAAGATTGGGGGGGAGGGCAGCCCCAGCATTTT. Translation gives CASSQDWGGGQPQHF.

The chain joins TRBV5-1 to TRBJ2-5, with 9 bases lining up with TRBD1. Looked up from germline, CDR1 is SGHRS and CDR2 is YFSETQ. The ends lost 4 bases at V and 5 bases at J; junction bases unmatched: 9. The CDR3 loop spans 15 amino acids. The CDR3 loop is CASSTGQGLGETQYF. The CDR3, as DNA: TGCGCCAGCAGCACGGGACAGGGCCTTGGGGAGACCCAGTACTTC.

The chain has TRBV23-1 and TRBJ2-7; weak D call: TRBD1 (5 bases). TRBV23-1 is recorded as an ORF, its role being uncertain. The CDR3 consists of 15 residues. With 2 bases removed from V and 3 bases from J, the gap between germline ends came to 14 bases. This chain's CDR3 is CASSQLWGTYYEQYF. The CDR3 coding sequence is TGCGCCAGCAGTCAACTGTGGGGCACTTACTACGAGCAGTACTTC.

J is TRBJ2-1 and V is TRBV19; 9 bases fit TRBD2. Trimming removed 4 bases from V and 6 bases from J; junction bases left unmatched: 10. The germline gives CDR1 LNHDA, CDR2 SQIVND (reference sequence). The CDR3 spans 16 residues. The CDR3 region is CASSSAGGLWANEQFF. CDR3 DNA sequence: TGTGCCAGTAGTAGTGCGGGAGGGCTCTGGGCCAATGAGCAGTTCTTC.